The clone carrying this T cell receptor (beta chain) was counted ten times or more. Diagnostic assessment was based on clinical symptoms, serum thyroxine and TRAb, thyroid ultrasound and orbital computed tomography. Amplification of TCR beta CDR3 regions used RNA as the template. HTBI primers were used for first-round RT-PCR of the TCR CDR3. A single record per CDR3 protein comes from TCRdb applying MiXCR to the multiplex PCR reads. Of about 130,000 distinct CDR3 sequences in the sample, roughly a fifth were seen once. This sample is part of a study of T cells in Graves' hyperthyroidism and ophthalmopathy. From germline, CDR1 is MNHEY and CDR2 SMNVEV (reference sequence). V dropped 6 bases and J dropped 3; count of bases not matched to a gene: 2. The CDR3 consists of 13 residues.

V is TRBV27 and J is TRBJ1-1; 9 nucleotides match TRBD1. This TCR was sampled from a woman in her fifties or sixties with Graves' hyperthyroidism that later progressed to Graves' ophthalmopathy. Input material: blood. The CDR3: CASSWTGDTEAFF. CDR3 in DNA: TGTGCCAGCAGCTGGACAGGGGACACTGAAGCTTTCTTT.